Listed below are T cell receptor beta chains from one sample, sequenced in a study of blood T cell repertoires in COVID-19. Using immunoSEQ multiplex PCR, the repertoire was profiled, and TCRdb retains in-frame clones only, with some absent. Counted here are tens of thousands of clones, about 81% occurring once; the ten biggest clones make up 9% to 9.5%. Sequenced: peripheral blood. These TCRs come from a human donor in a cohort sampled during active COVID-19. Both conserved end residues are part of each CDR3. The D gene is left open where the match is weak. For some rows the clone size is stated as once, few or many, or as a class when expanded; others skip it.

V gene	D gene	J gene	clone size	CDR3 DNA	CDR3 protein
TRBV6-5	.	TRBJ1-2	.	TGTGCCAGCAGTTACGCGCCGGTTTATGGCTACACCTTC	CASSYAPVYGYTF
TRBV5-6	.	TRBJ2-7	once	TGTGCCAGCAGCTTGTACAGTTCCTACGAGCAGTACTTC	CASSLYSSYEQYF
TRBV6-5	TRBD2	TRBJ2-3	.	TGTGCCAGCAGGACTAGCGGGACAGATACGCAGTATTTT	CASRTSGTDTQYF
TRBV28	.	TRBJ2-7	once	TGTGCCAGCAGGGGACACACGAGCTCCTACGAGCAGTACTTC	CASRGHTSSYEQYF
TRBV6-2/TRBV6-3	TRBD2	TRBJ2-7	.	TGTGCCAGCAGTATGGGACTAGCCTACTACGAGCAGTACTTC	CASSMGLAYYEQYF
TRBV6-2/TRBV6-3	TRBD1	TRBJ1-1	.	TGTGCCAGCAGTGGGGACAGGGGGTCTGAAGCTTTCTTT	CASSGDRGSEAFF
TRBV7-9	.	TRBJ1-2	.	TGTGCCAGCAGCTTTGAGGGAGCCTATGGCTACACCTTC	CASSFEGAYGYTF
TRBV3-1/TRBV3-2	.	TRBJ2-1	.	TGTGCCAGCAGCCAAGGAGGGGGGGGTGAGCAGTTCTTC	CASSQGGGGEQFF
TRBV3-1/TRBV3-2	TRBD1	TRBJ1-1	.	TGTGCCAGCAGCCCCCGGGACAGGGGGAACACTGAAGCTTTCTTT	CASSPRDRGNTEAFF
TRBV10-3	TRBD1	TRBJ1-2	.	TGTGCCACCTCGGAGGTGGACAGGTCCTATGGCTACACCTTC	CATSEVDRSYGYTF
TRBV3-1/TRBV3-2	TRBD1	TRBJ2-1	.	TGTGCCAGCAGCCAAGATGAGGGACAGCAGAAGCAGTTCTTC	CASSQDEGQQKQFF